This entry describes one TCR beta chain. Its target is unknown. 13 Jbeta primers and 60 Vbeta primers were used for the PCR. Libraries were prepared by immunoSEQ multiplex PCR; TCRdb keeps only in-frame clonotypes and omits some of them. The repertoire consists of about 160,000 clones, with less than 90% occurring once and the leading ten covering more than 1.5%. From germline, CDR1 is LNHNV and CDR2 YYDKDF (reference sequence). The CDR3 loop spans 16 amino acids. J was trimmed by 7 bases and V by 0 bases; bases with no gene match: 9. The sample belongs to a study of cytomegalovirus exposure and HLA in healthy donors. Donors were nominally healthy when sampled, though unrecorded immune exposures were likely. Study outcomes and limitations: The study labeled 164 TCR beta chains cytomegalovirus-associated.

The V gene is TRBV15, the J gene TRBJ1-2; TRBD1 matches at 9 bases. The receptor comes from a man aged 18 to 29 in good health and CMV-seronegative. The sequencing sample was made of PBMCs. CDR3 bases: TGTGCCACCAGCAGAGATCCACGGACAGGGGCCGGTGGCTACACCTTC. This gives the protein CATSRDPRTGAGGYTF.